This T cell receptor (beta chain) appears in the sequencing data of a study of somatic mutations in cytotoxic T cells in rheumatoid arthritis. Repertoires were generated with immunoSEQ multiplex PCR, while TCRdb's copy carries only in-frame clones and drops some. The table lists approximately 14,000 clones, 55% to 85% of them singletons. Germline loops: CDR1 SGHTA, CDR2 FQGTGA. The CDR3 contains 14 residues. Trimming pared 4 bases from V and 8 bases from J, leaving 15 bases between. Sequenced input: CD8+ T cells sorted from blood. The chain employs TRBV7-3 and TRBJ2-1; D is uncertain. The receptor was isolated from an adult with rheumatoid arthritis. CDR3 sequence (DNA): TGTGCCAGCAGCTCTGGTGTCGTAACAGATGAGCAGTTCTTC. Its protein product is CASSSGVVTDEQFF.